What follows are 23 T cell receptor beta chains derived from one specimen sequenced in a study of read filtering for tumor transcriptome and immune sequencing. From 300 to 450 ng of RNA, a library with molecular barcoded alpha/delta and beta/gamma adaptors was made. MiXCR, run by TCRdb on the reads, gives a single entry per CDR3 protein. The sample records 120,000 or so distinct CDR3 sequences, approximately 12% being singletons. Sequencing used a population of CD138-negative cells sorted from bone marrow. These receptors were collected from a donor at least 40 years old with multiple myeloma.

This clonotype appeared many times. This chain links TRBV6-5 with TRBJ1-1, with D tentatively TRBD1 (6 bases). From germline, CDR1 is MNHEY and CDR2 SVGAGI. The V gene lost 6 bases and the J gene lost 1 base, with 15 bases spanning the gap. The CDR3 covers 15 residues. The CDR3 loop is CASRPTRTANTEAFF. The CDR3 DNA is TGTGCCAGCAGACCTACCAGGACAGCGAACACTGAAGCTTTCTTT.

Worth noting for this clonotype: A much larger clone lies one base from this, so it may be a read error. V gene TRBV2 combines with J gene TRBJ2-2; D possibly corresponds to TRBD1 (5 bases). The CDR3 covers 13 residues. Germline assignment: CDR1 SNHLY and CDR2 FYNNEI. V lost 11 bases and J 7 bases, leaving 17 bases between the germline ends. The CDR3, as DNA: TGTGCCCGCAAGACAGTCCGGAGCGGGGAGCTGTTTTTT. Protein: CARKTVRSGELFF.

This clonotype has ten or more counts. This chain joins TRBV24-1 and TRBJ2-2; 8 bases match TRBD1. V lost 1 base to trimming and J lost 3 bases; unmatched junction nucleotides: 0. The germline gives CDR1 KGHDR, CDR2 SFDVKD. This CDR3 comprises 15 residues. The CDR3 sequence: CATSDLQGDTGELFF. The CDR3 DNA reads TGTGCCACCAGTGATTTACAGGGGGACACCGGGGAGCTGTTTTTT.

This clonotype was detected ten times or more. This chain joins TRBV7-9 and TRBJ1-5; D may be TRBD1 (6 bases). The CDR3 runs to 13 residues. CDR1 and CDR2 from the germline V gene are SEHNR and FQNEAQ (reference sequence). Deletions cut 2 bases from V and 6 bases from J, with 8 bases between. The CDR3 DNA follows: TGTGCCAGCAGCTTAACAGGGACTCAGCCCCAGCATTTT. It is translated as CASSLTGTQPQHF.

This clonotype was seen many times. The CDR3 here is CASSGTSGGAAFF. The CDR3 bases are TGTGCCAGTAGCGGGACATCGGGGGGCGCGGCTTTCTTT. The rearrangement joins TRBV2 to TRBJ1-1; D might be TRBD1 (6 bases). Trimming took off 9 bases at V and 11 bases at J, with 22 bases between the two ends. CDR3 size: 13 residues. Looked up from germline, CDR1 is SNHLY and CDR2 is FYNNEI.

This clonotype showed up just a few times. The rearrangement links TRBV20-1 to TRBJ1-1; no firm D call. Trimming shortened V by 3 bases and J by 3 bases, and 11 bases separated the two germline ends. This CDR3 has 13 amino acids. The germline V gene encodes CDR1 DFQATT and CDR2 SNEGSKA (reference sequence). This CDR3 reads CSARGSVDTEAFF. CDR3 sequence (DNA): TGCAGTGCTAGGGGGTCCGTCGACACTGAAGCTTTCTTT.

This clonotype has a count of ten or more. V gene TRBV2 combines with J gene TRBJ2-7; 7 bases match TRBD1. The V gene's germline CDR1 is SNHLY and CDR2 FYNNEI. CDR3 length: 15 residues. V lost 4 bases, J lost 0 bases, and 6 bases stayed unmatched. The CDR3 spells CASSASDRVSYEQYF. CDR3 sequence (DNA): TGTGCCAGCAGTGCGTCCGACAGGGTCTCCTACGAGCAGTACTTC.

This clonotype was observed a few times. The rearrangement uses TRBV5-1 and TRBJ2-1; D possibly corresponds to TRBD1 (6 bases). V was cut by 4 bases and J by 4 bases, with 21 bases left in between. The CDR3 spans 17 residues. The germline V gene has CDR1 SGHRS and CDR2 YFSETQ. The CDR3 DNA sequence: TGCGCCAGCAGCCCCTTTCTCGCAGGGGAAGGATACAATGAGCAGTTCTTC. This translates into CASSPFLAGEGYNEQFF.

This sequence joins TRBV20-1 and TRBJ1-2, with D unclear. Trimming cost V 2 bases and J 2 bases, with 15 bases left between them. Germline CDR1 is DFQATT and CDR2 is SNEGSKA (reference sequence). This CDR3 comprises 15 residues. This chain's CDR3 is CSARSEGINNYGYTF. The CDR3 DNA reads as TGCAGTGCTAGAAGCGAGGGCATTAACAACTATGGCTACACCTTC.

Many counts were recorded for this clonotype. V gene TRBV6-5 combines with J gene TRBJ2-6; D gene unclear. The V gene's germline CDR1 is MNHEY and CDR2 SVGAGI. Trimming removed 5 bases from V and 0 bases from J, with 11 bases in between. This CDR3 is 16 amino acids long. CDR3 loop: CASSSSSSSGANVLTF. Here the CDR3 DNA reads TGTGCCAGCAGTAGCTCGTCCAGCTCTGGGGCCAACGTCCTGACTTTC.

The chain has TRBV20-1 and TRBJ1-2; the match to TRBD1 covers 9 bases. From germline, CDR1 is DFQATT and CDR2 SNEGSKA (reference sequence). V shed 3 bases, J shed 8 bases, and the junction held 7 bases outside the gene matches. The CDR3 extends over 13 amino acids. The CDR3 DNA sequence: TGCAGTGCTAGGGAGGACAGGGGACACGGCTACACCTTC. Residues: CSAREDRGHGYTF.

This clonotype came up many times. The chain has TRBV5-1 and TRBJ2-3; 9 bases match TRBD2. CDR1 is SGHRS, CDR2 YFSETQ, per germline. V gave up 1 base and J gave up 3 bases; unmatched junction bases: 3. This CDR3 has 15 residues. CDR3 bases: TGCGCCAGCAGCTTGATGCGGGGGGGTACAGATACGCAGTATTTT. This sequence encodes CASSLMRGGTDTQYF.

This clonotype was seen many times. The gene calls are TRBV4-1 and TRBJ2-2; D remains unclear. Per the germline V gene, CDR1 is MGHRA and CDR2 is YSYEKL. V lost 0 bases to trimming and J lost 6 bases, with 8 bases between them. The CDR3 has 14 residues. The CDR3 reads CASSQEAEAGELFF. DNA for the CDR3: TGCGCCAGCAGCCAAGAGGCCGAGGCCGGGGAGCTGTTTTTT.

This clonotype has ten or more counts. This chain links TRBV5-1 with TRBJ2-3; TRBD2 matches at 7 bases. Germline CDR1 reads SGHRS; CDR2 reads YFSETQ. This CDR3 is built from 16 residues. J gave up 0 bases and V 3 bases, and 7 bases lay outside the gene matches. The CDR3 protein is CASSSPVSGSTDTQYF. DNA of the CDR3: TGCGCCAGCAGCTCCCCTGTTAGCGGGAGCACAGATACGCAGTATTTT.

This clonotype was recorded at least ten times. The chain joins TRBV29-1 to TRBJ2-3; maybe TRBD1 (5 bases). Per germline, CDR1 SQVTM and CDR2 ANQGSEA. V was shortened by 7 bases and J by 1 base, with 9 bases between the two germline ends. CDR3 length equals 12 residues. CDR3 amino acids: CSAGSGTDTQYF. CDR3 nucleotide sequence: TGCAGCGCAGGGTCGGGCACAGATACGCAGTATTTT.

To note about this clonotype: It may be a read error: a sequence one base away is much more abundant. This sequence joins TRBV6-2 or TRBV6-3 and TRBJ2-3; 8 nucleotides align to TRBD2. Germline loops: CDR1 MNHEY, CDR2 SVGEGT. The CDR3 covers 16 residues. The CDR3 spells CAGSYPPSGSTDTQYF. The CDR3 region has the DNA TGTGCCGGCAGTTATCCCCCTAGCGGGAGCACAGATACGCAGTATTTT.

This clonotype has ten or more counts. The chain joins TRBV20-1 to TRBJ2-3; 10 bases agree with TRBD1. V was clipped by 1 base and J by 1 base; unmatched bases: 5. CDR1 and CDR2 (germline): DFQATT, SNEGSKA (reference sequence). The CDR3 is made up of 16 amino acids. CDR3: CSARGQGAGGTDTQYF. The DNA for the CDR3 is TGCAGTGCTAGAGGACAGGGGGCGGGAGGCACAGATACGCAGTATTTT.

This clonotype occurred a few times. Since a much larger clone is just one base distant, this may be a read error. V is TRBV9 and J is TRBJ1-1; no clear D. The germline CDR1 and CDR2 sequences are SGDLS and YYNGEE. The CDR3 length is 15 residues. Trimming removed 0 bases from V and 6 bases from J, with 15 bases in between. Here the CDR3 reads CASSVDGQPNAEAFF. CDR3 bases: TGTGCCAGCAGCGTAGATGGTCAACCAAACGCTGAAGCTTTCTTT.

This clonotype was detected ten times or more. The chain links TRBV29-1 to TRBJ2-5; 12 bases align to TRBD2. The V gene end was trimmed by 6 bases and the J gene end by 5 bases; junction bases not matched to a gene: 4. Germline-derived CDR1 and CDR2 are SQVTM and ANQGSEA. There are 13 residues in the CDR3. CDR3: CSVVTSGRETQYF. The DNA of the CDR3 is TGCAGCGTAGTTACTAGCGGGAGGGAGACCCAGTACTTC.

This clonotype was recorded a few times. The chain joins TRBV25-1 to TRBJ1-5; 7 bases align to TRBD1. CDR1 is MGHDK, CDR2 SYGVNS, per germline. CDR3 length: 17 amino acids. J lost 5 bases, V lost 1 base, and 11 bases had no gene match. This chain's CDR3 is CASSESVLNRGYQPQHF. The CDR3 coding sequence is TGTGCCAGCAGTGAATCAGTTCTGAACAGGGGATATCAGCCCCAGCATTTT.

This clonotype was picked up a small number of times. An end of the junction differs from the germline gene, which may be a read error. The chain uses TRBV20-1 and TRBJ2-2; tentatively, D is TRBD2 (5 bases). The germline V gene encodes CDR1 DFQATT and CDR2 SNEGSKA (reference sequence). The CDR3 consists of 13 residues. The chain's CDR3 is CSARRVGIGELSF. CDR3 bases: TGCAGTGCTAGACGGGTGGGAATCGGGGAGCTGTCTTTT.

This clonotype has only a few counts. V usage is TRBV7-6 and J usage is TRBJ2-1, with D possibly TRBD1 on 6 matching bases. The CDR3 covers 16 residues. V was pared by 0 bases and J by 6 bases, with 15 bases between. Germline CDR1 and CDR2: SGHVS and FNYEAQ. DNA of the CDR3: TGTGCCAGCAGCTTAGCGTCTTCTCTCAGGGGCAATGAGCAGTTCTTC. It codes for CASSLASSLRGNEQFF.

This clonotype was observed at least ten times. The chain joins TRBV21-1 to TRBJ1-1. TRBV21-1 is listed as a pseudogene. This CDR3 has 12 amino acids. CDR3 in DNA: TGTGCCAGCAGCAAAGTTCGGGTAAAAGCTTTCTTT. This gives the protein CASSKVRVKAFF.